The 11 T cell receptor beta chains presented below share a single source sample, sequenced in a study of T cells after yellow fever vaccination. TCRdb itself ran the 5' RACE reads through MiXCR, one entry per CDR3 protein. This table holds under 300,000 distinct CDR3 sequences, 6% to 7.5% found once. The specimen comprised CD4+ T cells sorted from PBMCs, sampled 15 days after the yellow fever booster vaccination. The receptors were sampled from a man aged 25 to 45 who received the YFV17D yellow fever vaccine.

The chain recombines TRBV6-4 with TRBJ1-5; D not certain. CDR1 and CDR2 from the germline V gene are MRHNA and SNTAGT. The CDR3 covers 15 residues. With 6 bases removed from V and 0 bases from J, the gap between germline ends came to 12 bases. The CDR3, as DNA: TGTGCCAGCAGCCCCTGGCCCCATAGCAATCAGCCCCAGCATTTT. Translated: CASSPWPHSNQPQHF.

In this sample, this clonotype turned up many times. V is TRBV12-3 or TRBV12-4 and J is TRBJ2-3; D unresolved. Deletions cut 3 bases from V and 0 bases from J, with 10 bases between. This CDR3 is 15 amino acids long. CDR3: CASSFSRVSTDTQYF. Written as DNA, the CDR3 is TGTGCCAGCAGTTTTTCGAGAGTTAGCACAGATACGCAGTATTTT.

This CDR3 is CASSKNLNTEAFF. The CDR3 DNA sequence: TGTGCCAGCAGCAAAAACCTAAACACTGAAGCTTTCTTT. V and J are TRBV7-9 and TRBJ1-1; D gene ambiguous. The CDR3 spans 13 residues. Trimming left V 5 bases short and J 2 bases short, with 9 bases between. Germline V lookup: CDR1 SEHNR, CDR2 FQNEAQ (reference sequence).

This chain joins TRBV7-3 and TRBJ2-1; D possibly uses TRBD1 or TRBD2 (6 bases each). CDR1 and CDR2 (germline): SGHTA, FQGTGA. V lost 5 bases to trimming and J lost 3 bases, with 11 bases between them. The CDR3 extends over 14 amino acids. The CDR3 nucleotides are TGTGCCAGCAGCCCAAAGGGGGGCTACAATGAGCAGTTCTTC. Translation gives CASSPKGGYNEQFF.

Ten or more counts support this clonotype. This chain links TRBV7-6 with TRBJ2-2, with TRBD2 as a possible D gene (5 bases). From germline, CDR1 is SGHVS and CDR2 FNYEAQ. Trimming cost V 3 bases and J 8 bases, with 10 bases left between them. The CDR3 is 13 residues long. CDR3 protein: CASSLGDGGELFF. DNA of the CDR3: TGTGCCAGCAGCTTGGGAGATGGAGGGGAGCTGTTTTTT.

This clonotype was observed a few times. CDR3 residues: CSARDLGVAGYNEQFF. The CDR3 DNA reads TGCAGTGCTAGAGATCTGGGGGTCGCTGGGTACAATGAGCAGTTCTTC. V usage is TRBV20-1 and J usage is TRBJ2-1, with D perhaps TRBD1 or TRBD2 (5 bases each). The length of the CDR3 is 16 residues. V lost 0 bases and J lost 4, with 16 bases in between. CDR1 and CDR2 (germline): DFQATT, SNEGSKA (reference sequence).

This clonotype has at least ten counts. V gene TRBV10-3 combines with J gene TRBJ2-7; 11 bases agree with TRBD2. Germline assignment: CDR1 ENHRY and CDR2 SYGVKD. J was trimmed by 5 bases and V by 8 bases; bases with no gene match: 5. This CDR3 spans 13 amino acids. The CDR3 DNA follows: TGTGCCATCCCGGGGGGACTAGCGGACGAGCAGTACTTC. Translation gives CAIPGGLADEQYF.

Ten or more counts support this clonotype. The CDR3 bases are TGTGCCATCAGTGGGACTAGCGGGAGAAATGAGCAGTTCTTC. Its translation: CAISGTSGRNEQFF. The V and J genes are TRBV10-3 and TRBJ2-1, with 13 bases that match TRBD2. The V gene end was trimmed by 4 bases and the J gene end by 7 bases; junction bases not matched to a gene: 1. CDR3 length: 14 residues. Germline lookup yields CDR1 ENHRY and CDR2 SYGVKD.

This clonotype was detected a few times. The genes are TRBV4-2 and TRBJ2-1, with no clear D. V lost 0 bases to trimming and J lost 9 bases, with 9 bases between them. The CDR3 contains 13 residues. The germline gives CDR1 LGHNA, CDR2 YNFKEQ. DNA for the CDR3: TGTGCCAGCAGCCAAGATCGGCCGAGTGAGCAGTTCTTC. Translating it yields CASSQDRPSEQFF.

The V and J genes are TRBV20-1 and TRBJ2-7; 7 nucleotides match TRBD1. Trimming at V came to 2 bases and at J to 0 bases, leaving 10 bases not matched to a gene. The CDR3 covers 16 residues. Germline CDR1 is DFQATT and CDR2 is SNEGSKA (reference sequence). The CDR3: CSARLQTGPSSYEQYF. The CDR3 DNA follows: TGCAGTGCTAGACTCCAGACAGGGCCAAGCTCCTACGAGCAGTACTTC.

The J gene is TRBJ2-3, the V gene TRBV6-1; 8 positions match TRBD2. Germline lookup yields CDR1 MNHNS and CDR2 SASEGT. CDR3 length: 14 amino acids. J was trimmed by 0 bases and V by 7 bases; bases with no gene match: 3. This CDR3 reads CASITGGSTDTQYF. Here the CDR3 DNA reads TGTGCCAGCATCACGGGAGGGAGCACAGATACGCAGTATTTT.